The present T cell receptor beta chain was sequenced within a study of T-cell memory formation after mild COVID-19. Study overall: TCR clusters were largely donor specific.

In germline, CDR1 is SGDLS, CDR2 YYNGEE. Trimming removed 3 bases from V and 2 bases from J, with 9 bases in between. The CDR3 consists of 13 residues. MiXCR, run by TCRdb on the 5' RACE reads, gives a single entry per CDR3 protein. Of 350,000 or so distinct CDR3 sequences listed, about 21% were seen once; the top ten hold approximately 12%. As concerns this clonotype: Its antigen is unidentified.

Points from the study as a whole: Second-wave clones that peaked on day 37 lacked confirmed SARS-CoV-2 specificity. Later expanders leaned CD4+, whereas clones that contracted between day 15 and 85 were balanced CD4/CD8. Pre-infection memory held some responding clones, suggesting pre-existing cross-reactive T cells responded.

Input material: PBMCs or a T cell subset sorted from them (not recorded which). The J gene is TRBJ2-7, the V gene TRBV9; no reliable D call. This receptor was identified in an adult woman who had mild COVID-19 (a few samples of this study predate the infection). Cell type and time point are not known. CDR3 nucleotides: TGTGCCAGCAGCGACCCCTTCACCTACGAGCAGTACTTC. Amino acids: CASSDPFTYEQYF.